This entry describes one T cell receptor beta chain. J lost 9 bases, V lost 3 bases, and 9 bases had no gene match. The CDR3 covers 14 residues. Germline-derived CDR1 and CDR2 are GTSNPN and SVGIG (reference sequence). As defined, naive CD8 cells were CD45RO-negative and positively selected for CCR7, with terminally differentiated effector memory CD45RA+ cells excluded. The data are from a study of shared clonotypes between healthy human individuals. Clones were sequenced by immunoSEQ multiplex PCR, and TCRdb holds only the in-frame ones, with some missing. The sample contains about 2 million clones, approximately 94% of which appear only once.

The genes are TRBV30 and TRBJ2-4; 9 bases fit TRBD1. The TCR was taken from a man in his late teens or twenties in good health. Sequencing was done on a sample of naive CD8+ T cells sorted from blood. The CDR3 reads CAWRAETGGPIQYF. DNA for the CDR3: TGTGCCTGGAGGGCCGAGACAGGGGGGCCCATTCAGTACTTC. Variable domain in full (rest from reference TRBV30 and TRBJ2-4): SQTIHQWPATLVQPVGSPLSLECTVEGTSNPNLYWYRQAAGRGLQLLFYSVGIGQISSEVPQNLSASRPQDRQFILSSKKLLLSDSGFYLCAWRAETGGPIQYFGAGTRLSVL.